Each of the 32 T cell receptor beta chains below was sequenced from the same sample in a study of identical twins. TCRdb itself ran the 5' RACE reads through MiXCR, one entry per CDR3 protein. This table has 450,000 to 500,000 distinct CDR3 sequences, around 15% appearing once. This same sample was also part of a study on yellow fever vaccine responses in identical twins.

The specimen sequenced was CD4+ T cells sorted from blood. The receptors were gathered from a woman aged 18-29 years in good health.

The CDR3 spells CASSPPPAGEGEQFF. The CDR3, as DNA: TGTGCCAGCAGTCCCCCCCCGGCGGGAGAGGGTGAGCAGTTCTTC. The V call is TRBV28, the J call TRBJ2-1; TRBD2 aligns across 7 bases. The CDR3 extends over 15 amino acids. V lost 5 bases and J lost 9; bases outside the gene matches: 13. CDR1 and CDR2 (germline): MDHEN, SYDVKM.

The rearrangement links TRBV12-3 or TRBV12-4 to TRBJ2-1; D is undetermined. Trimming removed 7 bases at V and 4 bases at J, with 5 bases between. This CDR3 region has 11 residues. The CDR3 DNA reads TGTGCCAGCAAGCAGTACAATGAGCAGTTCTTC. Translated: CASKQYNEQFF.

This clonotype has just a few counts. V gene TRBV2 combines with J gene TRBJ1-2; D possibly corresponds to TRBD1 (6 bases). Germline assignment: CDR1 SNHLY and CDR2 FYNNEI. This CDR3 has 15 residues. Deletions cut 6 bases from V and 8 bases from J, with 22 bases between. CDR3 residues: CASRAMGQTGHGYTF. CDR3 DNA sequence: TGTGCCAGCAGAGCAATGGGACAAACGGGCCACGGCTACACCTTC.

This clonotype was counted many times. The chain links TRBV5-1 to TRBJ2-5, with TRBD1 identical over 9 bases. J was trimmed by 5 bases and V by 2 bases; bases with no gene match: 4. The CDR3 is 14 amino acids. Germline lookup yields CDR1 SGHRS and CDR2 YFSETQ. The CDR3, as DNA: TGCGCCAGCAGCTTACAGGGGGCCGGTGAGACCCAGTACTTC. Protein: CASSLQGAGETQYF.

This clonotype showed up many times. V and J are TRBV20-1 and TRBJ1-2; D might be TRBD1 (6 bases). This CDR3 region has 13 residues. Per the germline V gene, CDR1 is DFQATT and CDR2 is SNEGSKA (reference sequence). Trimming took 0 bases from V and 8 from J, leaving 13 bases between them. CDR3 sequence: CSARDPGTKGYTF. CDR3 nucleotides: TGCAGTGCTAGAGACCCCGGGACAAAAGGCTACACCTTC.

The CDR3 DNA reads as TGTGCCAGCAGTGGGAGACACCCCCAAGAGACCCAGTACTTC. Translation gives CASSGRHPQETQYF. This rearrangement joins TRBV6-1 to TRBJ2-5; D gene unclear. Germline CDR1 is MNHNS and CDR2 is SASEGT. Trimming took off 4 bases at V and 1 base at J, with 10 bases between the two ends. CDR3 size: 14 residues.

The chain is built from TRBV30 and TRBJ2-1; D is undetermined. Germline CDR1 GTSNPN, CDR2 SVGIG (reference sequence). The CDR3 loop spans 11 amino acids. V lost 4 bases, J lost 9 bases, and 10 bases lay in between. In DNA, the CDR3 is TGTGCCTGGATGATGAGAGCTGAGCAGTTCTTC. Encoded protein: CAWMMRAEQFF.

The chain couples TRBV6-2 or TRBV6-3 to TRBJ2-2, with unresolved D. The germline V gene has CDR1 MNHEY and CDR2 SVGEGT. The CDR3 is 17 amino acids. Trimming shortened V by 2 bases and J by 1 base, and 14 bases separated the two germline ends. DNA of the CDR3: TGTGCCAGCAGTTACCCCGGTGTCACGGGGAACACCGGGGAGCTGTTTTTT. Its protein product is CASSYPGVTGNTGELFF.

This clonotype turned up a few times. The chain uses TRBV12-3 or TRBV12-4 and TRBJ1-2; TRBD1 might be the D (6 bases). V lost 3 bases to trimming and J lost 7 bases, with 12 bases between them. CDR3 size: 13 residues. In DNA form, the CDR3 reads TGTGCCAGCAGTTTTGTGACAGGAGGTGGCTACACCTTC. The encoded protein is CASSFVTGGGYTF.

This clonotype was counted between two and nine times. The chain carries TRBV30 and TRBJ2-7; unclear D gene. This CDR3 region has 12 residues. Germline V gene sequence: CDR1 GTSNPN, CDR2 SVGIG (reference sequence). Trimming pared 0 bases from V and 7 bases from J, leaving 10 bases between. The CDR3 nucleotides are TGTGCCTGGAGTGTTATTCGTGAAGAGCAGTACTTC. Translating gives CAWSVIREEQYF.

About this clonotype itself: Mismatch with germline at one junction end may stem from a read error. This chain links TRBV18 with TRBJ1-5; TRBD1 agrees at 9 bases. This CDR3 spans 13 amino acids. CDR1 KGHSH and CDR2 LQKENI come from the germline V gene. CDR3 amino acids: CASSPRDREPQHF. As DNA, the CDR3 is TGTGCCAGCTCACCACGGGACAGGGAACCCCAGCATTTC.

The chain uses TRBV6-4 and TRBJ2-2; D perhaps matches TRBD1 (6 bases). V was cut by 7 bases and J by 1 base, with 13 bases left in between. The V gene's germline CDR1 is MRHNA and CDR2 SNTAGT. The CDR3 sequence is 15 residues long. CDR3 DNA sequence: TGTGCCAGCACCACGGACAGCCTGAACACCGGGGAGCTGTTTTTT. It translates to CASTTDSLNTGELFF.

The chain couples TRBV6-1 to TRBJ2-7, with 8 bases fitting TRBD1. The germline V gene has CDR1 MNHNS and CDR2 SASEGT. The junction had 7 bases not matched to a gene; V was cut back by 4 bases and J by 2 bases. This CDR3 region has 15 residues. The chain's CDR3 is CASSAAGTGPYEQYF. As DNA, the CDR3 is TGTGCCAGCAGTGCAGCCGGGACAGGACCCTACGAGCAGTACTTC.

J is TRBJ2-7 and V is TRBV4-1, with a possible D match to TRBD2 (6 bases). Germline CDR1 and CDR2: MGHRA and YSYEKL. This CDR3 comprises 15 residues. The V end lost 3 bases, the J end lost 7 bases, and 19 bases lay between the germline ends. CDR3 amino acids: CASSHGTSLPYEQYF. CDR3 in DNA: TGCGCCAGCAGCCATGGGACTTCCCTCCCTTATGAGCAGTACTTC.

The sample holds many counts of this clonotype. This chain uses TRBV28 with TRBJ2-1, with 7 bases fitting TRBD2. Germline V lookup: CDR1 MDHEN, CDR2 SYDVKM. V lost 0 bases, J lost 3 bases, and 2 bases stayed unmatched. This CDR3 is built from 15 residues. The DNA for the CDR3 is TGTGCCAGCAGTTTATGGCTAGCGGACTACAATGAGCAGTTCTTC. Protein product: CASSLWLADYNEQFF. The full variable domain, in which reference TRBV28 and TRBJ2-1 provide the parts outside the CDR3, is DVKVTQSSRYLVKRTGEKVFLECVQDMDHENMFWYRQDPGLGLRLIYFSYDVKMKEKGDIPEGYSVSREKKERFSLILESASTNQTSMYLCASSLWLADYNEQFFGPGTRLTVL.

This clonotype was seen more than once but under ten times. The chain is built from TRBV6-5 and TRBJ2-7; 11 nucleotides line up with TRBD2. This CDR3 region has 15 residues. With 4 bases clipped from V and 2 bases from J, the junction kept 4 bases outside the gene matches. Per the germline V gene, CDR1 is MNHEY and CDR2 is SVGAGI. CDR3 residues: CASSSGTSGTYEQYF. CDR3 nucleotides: TGTGCCAGCAGTTCGGGGACTAGCGGTACCTACGAGCAGTACTTC.

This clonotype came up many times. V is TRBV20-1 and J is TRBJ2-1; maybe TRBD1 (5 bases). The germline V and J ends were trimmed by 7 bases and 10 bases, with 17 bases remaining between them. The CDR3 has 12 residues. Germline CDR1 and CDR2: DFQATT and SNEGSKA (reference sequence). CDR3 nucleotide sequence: TGCAGTGGTGGGGCAGGGAAGTCCGAGCAGTTCTTC. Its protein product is CSGGAGKSEQFF.

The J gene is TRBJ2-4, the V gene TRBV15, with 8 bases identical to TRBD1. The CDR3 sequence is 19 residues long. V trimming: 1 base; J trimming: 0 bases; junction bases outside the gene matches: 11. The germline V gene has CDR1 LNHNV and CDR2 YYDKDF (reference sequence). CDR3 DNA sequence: TGTGCCACCAGCAGAGGAGTTGTAGGCAGGGGGCTAGCCAAAAACATTCAGTACTTC. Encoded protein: CATSRGVVGRGLAKNIQYF.

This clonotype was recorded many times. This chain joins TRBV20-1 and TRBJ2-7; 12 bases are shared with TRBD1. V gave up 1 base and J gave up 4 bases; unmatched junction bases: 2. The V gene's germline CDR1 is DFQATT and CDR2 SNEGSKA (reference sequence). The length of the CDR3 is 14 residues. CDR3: CSARGDRGLYEQYF. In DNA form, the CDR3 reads TGCAGTGCTAGAGGGGACAGGGGGCTTTACGAGCAGTACTTC.

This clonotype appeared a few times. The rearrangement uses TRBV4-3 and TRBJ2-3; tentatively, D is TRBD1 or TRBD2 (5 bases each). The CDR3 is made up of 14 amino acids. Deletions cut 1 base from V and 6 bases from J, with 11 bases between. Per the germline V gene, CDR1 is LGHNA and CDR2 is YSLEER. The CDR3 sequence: CASSQAGTVDTQYF. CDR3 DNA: TGCGCCAGCAGCCAAGCAGGGACCGTGGATACGCAGTATTTT.

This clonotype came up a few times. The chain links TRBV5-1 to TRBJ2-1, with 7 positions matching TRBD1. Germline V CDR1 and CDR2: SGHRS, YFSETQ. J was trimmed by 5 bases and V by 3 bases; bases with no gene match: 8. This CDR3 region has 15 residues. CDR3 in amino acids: CASSWTGNKNNEQFF. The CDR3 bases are TGCGCCAGCAGCTGGACAGGAAATAAGAACAATGAGCAGTTCTTC.

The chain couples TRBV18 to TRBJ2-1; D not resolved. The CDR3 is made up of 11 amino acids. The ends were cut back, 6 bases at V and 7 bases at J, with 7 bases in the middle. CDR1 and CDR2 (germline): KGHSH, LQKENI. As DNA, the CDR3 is TGTGCCAGCTCCCGGTGGAATGAGCAGTTCTTC. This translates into CASSRWNEQFF.

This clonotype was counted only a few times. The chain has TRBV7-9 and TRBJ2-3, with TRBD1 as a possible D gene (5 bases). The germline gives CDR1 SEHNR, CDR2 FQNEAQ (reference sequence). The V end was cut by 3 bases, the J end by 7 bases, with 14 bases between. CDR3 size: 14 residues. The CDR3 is CASSFGQDTNTQYF. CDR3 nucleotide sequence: TGTGCCAGCAGCTTCGGTCAGGACACTAATACGCAGTATTTT.

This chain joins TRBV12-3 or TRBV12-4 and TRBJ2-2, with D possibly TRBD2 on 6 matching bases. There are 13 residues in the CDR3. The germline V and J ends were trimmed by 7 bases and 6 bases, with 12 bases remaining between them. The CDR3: CASNRAGAGELFF. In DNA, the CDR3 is TGTGCCAGCAATAGAGCGGGCGCCGGGGAGCTGTTTTTT.

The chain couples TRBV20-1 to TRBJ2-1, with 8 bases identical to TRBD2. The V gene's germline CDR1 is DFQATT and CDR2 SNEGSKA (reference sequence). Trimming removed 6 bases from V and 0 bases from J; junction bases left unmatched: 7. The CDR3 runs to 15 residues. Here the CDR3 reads CSALIAGLSYNEQFF. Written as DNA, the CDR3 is TGCAGTGCGCTAATAGCGGGGCTCTCCTACAATGAGCAGTTCTTC.

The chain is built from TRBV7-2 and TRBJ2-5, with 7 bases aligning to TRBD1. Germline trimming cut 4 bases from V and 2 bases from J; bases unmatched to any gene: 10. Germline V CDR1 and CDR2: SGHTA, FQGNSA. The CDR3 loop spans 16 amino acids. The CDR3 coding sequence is TGTGCCAGCAGCTCTACCTCGGACAGGTTACAAGAGACCCAGTACTTC. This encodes CASSSTSDRLQETQYF.

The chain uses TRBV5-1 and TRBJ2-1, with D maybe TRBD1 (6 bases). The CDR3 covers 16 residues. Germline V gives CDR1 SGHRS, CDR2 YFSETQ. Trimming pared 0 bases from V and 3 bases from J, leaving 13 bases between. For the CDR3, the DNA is TGCGCCAGCAGCTTGGCGAACAGAGGGGGCTACAATGAGCAGTTCTTC. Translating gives CASSLANRGGYNEQFF.

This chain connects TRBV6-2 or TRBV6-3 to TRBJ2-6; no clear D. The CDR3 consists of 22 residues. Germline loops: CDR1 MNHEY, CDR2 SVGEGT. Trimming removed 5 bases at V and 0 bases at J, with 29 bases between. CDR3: CASSRFLDLKLGMHSGANVLTF. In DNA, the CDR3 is TGTGCCAGCAGTCGTTTCTTAGATCTAAAATTGGGGATGCACTCTGGGGCCAACGTCCTGACTTTC.

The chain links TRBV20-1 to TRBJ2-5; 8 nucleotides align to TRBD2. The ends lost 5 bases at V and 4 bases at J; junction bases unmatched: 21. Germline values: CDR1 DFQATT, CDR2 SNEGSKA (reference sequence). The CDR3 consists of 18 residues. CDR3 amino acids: CSAPTPLLRGGLGETQYF. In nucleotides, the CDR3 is TGCAGTGCTCCGACCCCCTTATTACGGGGGGGCCTAGGAGAGACCCAGTACTTC.

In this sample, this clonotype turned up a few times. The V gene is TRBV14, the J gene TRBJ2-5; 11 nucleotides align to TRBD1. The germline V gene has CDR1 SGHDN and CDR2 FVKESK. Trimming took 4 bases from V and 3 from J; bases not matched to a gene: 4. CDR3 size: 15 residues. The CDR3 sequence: CASSPGTGGKETQYF. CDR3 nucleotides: TGTGCCAGCAGCCCCGGGACAGGGGGTAAAGAGACCCAGTACTTC.

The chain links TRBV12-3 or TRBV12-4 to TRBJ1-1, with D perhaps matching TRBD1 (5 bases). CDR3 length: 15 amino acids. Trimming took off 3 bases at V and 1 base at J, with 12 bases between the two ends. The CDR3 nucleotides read TGTGCCAGCAGTTTCAAGGGGCGGGGGAACACTGAAGCTTTCTTT. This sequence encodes CASSFKGRGNTEAFF.

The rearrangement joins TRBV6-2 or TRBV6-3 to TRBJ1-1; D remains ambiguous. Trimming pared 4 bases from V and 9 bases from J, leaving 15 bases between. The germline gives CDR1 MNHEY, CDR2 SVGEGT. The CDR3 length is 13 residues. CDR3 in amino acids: CASSSAGPDQAFF. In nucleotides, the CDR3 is TGTGCCAGCAGTTCCGCCGGACCCGACCAAGCTTTCTTT.